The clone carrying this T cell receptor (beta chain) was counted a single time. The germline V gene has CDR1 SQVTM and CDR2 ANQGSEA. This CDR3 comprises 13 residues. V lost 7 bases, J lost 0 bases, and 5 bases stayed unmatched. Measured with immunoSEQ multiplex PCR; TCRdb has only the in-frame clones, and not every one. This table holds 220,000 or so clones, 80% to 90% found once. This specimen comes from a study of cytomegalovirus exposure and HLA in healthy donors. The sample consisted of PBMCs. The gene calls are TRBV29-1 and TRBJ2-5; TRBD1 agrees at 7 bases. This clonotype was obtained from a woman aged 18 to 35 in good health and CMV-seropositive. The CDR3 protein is CSGNRGNQETQYF. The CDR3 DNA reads TGCAGCGGAAACAGGGGTAACCAAGAGACCCAGTACTTC.